The 20 T cell receptor beta chains given below trace back to one sample, sequenced in a study of blood T cell repertoires in COVID-19. Assay: immunoSEQ multiplex PCR; the TCRdb copy retains only in-frame clones and omits some. Among under 200,000 clones listed, 70% to 80% were seen once. Sequencing input: peripheral blood. The receptor source for this set is a woman aged 40 to 50 with COVID-19, enrolled during active disease.

The chain joins TRBV10-3 to TRBJ1-2; D uncertain. The CDR3 totals 13 residues. With 3 bases removed from V and 6 bases from J, the gap between germline ends came to 11 bases. From germline, CDR1 is ENHRY and CDR2 SYGVKD. Here the CDR3 reads CAISEVGRDGYTF. The CDR3, as DNA: TGTGCCATCAGTGAAGTGGGGAGGGATGGCTACACCTTC.

In DNA, the CDR3 is TGTGCCATCAGTGGGGCCGGGACAGGGGATGGAAATTCACCCCTCCACTTT. Translating it yields CAISGAGTGDGNSPLHF. The chain is built from TRBV10-3 and TRBJ1-6; 10 bases map to TRBD1. CDR1 and CDR2 (germline): ENHRY, SYGVKD. There are 17 residues in the CDR3. Germline trimming cut 4 bases from V and 7 bases from J; bases unmatched to any gene: 10.

The chain couples TRBV7-3 to TRBJ2-1; D call uncertain. Germline CDR1 reads SGHTA; CDR2 reads FQGTGA. Trimming took 2 bases from V and 8 from J, leaving 10 bases between them. This CDR3 comprises 13 residues. The CDR3 reads CASSLGGTHEQFF. The DNA of the CDR3 is TGTGCCAGCAGCTTAGGTGGTACTCATGAGCAGTTCTTC. Full variable domain (outside the CDR3, taken from reference TRBV7-3 and TRBJ2-1): GAGVSQTPSNKVTEKGKYVELRCDPISGHTALYWYRQSLGQGPEFLIYFQGTGAADDSGLPNDRFFAVRPEGSVSTLKIQRTERGDSAVYLCASSLGGTHEQFFGPGTRLTVL.

The chain is built from TRBV4-1 and TRBJ1-5; 9 bases fit TRBD1. The CDR3 runs 15 residues. V lost 3 bases and J lost 7; bases outside the gene matches: 7. Germline loops: CDR1 MGHRA, CDR2 YSYEKL. CDR3 coding DNA: TGCGCCAGCAGCCACCAACAGGGGGCAGGACAGCCCCAGCATTTT. It yields the protein CASSHQQGAGQPQHF.

The sample holds a few counts of this clone. The chain has TRBV4-3 and TRBJ1-4; 7 bases fit TRBD1. Per the germline V gene, CDR1 is LGHNA and CDR2 is YSLEER. The CDR3 has 15 residues. V shed 2 bases, J shed 6 bases, and the junction held 6 bases outside the gene matches. For the CDR3, the DNA is TGCGCCAGCAGCCAATCGGGACAGTCGGATGAAAAACTGTTTTTT. Translating gives CASSQSGQSDEKLFF.

V is TRBV5-1 and J is TRBJ1-6; 8 bases match TRBD1. Germline trimming cut 0 bases from V and 6 bases from J; bases unmatched to any gene: 2. This CDR3 has 15 amino acids. The germline gives CDR1 SGHRS, CDR2 YFSETQ. CDR3 in DNA: TGCGCCAGCAGCTTGGGAGGACAGGGTAATTCACCCCTCCACTTT. Protein: CASSLGGQGNSPLHF.

This chain links TRBV2 with TRBJ1-5; 7 bases agree with TRBD1. The germline V gene encodes CDR1 SNHLY and CDR2 FYNNEI. Germline trimming cut 6 bases from V and 2 bases from J; bases unmatched to any gene: 10. CDR3 length: 16 residues. The CDR3 region is CASRAHRGPGNQPQHF. For the CDR3, the DNA is TGTGCCAGCAGAGCTCACAGGGGACCGGGCAATCAGCCCCAGCATTTT. Based on the CDR3 plus reference TRBV2 and TRBJ1-5, the full variable domain is EPEVTQTPSHQVTQMGQEVILRCVPISNHLYFYWYRQILGQKVEFLVSFYNNEISEKSEIFDDQFSVERPDGSNFTLKIRSTKLEDSAMYFCASRAHRGPGNQPQHFGDGTRLSIL.

The genes are TRBV7-2 and TRBJ2-7, with 11 bases matching TRBD2. The CDR3 totals 15 residues. The junction had 3 bases not matched to a gene; V was cut back by 4 bases and J by 1 base. Germline values: CDR1 SGHTA, CDR2 FQGNSA. CDR3 amino acids: CASSSRLAGSYEQYF. The CDR3 DNA follows: TGTGCCAGCAGCTCCCGACTAGCGGGATCCTACGAGCAGTACTTC.

The rearrangement uses TRBV2 and TRBJ2-2; 13 nucleotides agree with TRBD2. This CDR3 is built from 19 residues. The junction had 12 bases not matched to a gene; V was cut back by 7 bases and J by 1 base. CDR1 SNHLY and CDR2 FYNNEI come from the germline V gene. This CDR3 reads CASISHGLAGEGNTGELFF. The CDR3 DNA reads TGTGCCAGCATCTCGCACGGACTAGCGGGAGAAGGGAACACCGGGGAGCTGTTTTTT.

The chain employs TRBV27 and TRBJ1-2; 8 nucleotides match TRBD1. CDR1 and CDR2 from the germline V gene are MNHEY and SMNVEV (reference sequence). The CDR3 loop spans 14 amino acids. J lost 4 bases, V lost 7 bases, and 8 bases had no gene match. The CDR3 spells CASTRLGQGYGYTF. CDR3 coding DNA: TGTGCCAGCACCCGCCTTGGACAGGGCTATGGCTACACCTTC.

This clone was picked up a small number of times. The rearrangement links TRBV2 to TRBJ2-7; D is possibly TRBD1 (5 bases). V lost 3 bases, J lost 3 bases, and 21 bases lay in between. CDR1 and CDR2 from the germline V gene are SNHLY and FYNNEI. This CDR3 region has 17 residues. The CDR3 here is CASSDMTPIPTVYEQYF. CDR3 bases: TGTGCCAGCAGTGATATGACACCGATCCCGACAGTCTACGAGCAGTACTTC.

This clone showed up just a few times. CDR3 sequence (DNA): TGTGCCAGCAGTGAGATTACAGGGTCAAACCGCGAGCAGTACTTC. Its translation: CASSEITGSNREQYF. This chain connects TRBV2 to TRBJ2-7; D is possibly TRBD1 (6 bases). Germline V gene data show CDR1 as SNHLY and CDR2 as FYNNEI. The CDR3 totals 15 residues. The germline V and J ends were trimmed by 3 bases and 6 bases, with 18 bases remaining between them.

The chain employs TRBV21-1 and TRBJ1-1; the table assigns TRBD1, which was not confirmed against the DNA. TRBV21-1 is an annotated pseudogene. The CDR3 spans 15 residues. Written as DNA, the CDR3 is TGTGCCAGCAGCATCGGACAGCTCATGAACACTGAAGCTTTCTTT. Its protein product is CASSIGQLMNTEAFF.

This clone has only a few counts. This chain joins TRBV24-1 and TRBJ1-5; the D gene is possibly TRBD1 (5 bases). Trimming took 2 bases from V and 7 from J, leaving 11 bases between them. Germline V gene data show CDR1 as KGHDR and CDR2 as SFDVKD. This CDR3 contains 14 residues. Here the CDR3 reads CATSDWGSEQPQHF. In DNA, the CDR3 is TGTGCCACCAGTGATTGGGGCAGTGAACAGCCCCAGCATTTT.

The V and J genes are TRBV2 and TRBJ1-1; 10 nucleotides align to TRBD1. Per germline, CDR1 SNHLY and CDR2 FYNNEI. The ends lost 8 bases at V and 1 base at J; junction bases unmatched: 7. CDR3 length equals 15 residues. The CDR3 bases are TGTGCCAGCTGTGGACAGGGGGTGTCGAACACTGAAGCTTTCTTT. Its protein product is CASCGQGVSNTEAFF.

J is TRBJ1-2 and V is TRBV2, with D unresolved. The germline V gene encodes CDR1 SNHLY and CDR2 FYNNEI. V lost 0 bases, J lost 8 bases, and 7 bases lay in between. The CDR3 length is 12 residues. CDR3 nucleotides: TGTGCCAGCAGTGAAGCGGGCTTGGGCTACACCTTC. Protein: CASSEAGLGYTF.

This clone was seen only a few times. The J gene is TRBJ1-2, the V gene TRBV4-1, with 10 bases aligning to TRBD1. The J segment lost 5 bases and the V segment lost 2 bases, leaving 11 bases of the junction unmatched. The CDR3 has 17 amino acids. Germline CDR1 MGHRA, CDR2 YSYEKL. The CDR3, as DNA: TGCGCCAGCAGCCAATTGGGAGGGACAGGGGCTAGGTATGGCTACACCTTC. It yields the protein CASSQLGGTGARYGYTF.

In its sample, this clone was seen once. The chain has TRBV7-2 and TRBJ2-3; TRBD2 agrees at 9 bases. The CDR3 has 18 residues. Germline V CDR1 and CDR2: SGHTA, FQGNSA. The V gene end was trimmed by 1 base and the J gene end by 2 bases; junction bases not matched to a gene: 10. Here the CDR3 reads CASSLGILAGGVTDTQYF. The CDR3 bases are TGTGCCAGCAGCTTAGGCATCCTTGCGGGGGGGGTCACAGATACGCAGTATTTT.

The chain carries TRBV18 and TRBJ2-7; TRBD1 aligns across 9 bases. The CDR3 totals 16 residues. Germline V CDR1 and CDR2: KGHSH, LQKENI. The V segment lost 2 bases and the J segment 3 bases; nucleotides outside the gene matches: 8. CDR3 region: CASSPSTDRGFYEQYF. CDR3 nucleotide sequence: TGTGCCAGCTCACCAAGCACGGACAGGGGATTCTACGAGCAGTACTTC. Filled out from reference TRBV18 and TRBJ2-7, the complete variable domain reads NAGVMQNPRHLVRRRGQEARLRCSPMKGHSHVYWYRQLPEEGLKFMVYLQKENIIDESGMPKERFSAEFPKEGPSILRIQQVVRGDSAAYFCASSPSTDRGFYEQYFGPGTRLTVT.

The rearrangement uses TRBV5-1 and TRBJ1-1, with D unresolved. CDR1 is SGHRS and CDR2 is YFSETQ in the germline V gene. V lost 0 bases to trimming and J lost 7 bases, with 16 bases between them. The CDR3 has 15 amino acids. CDR3 protein: CASSLGLREKNEAFF. CDR3 in DNA: TGCGCCAGCAGCTTGGGTTTGCGCGAGAAGAATGAAGCTTTCTTT.